This T cell receptor (beta chain) came from a study of T cells after yellow fever vaccination. Each CDR3 protein is one row after TCRdb ran MiXCR on the 5' RACE reads. Of 500,000 to 650,000 distinct CDR3 sequences listed, approximately 15% were seen once; the top ten hold roughly an eighth. General study results and limits: By day 5 rather than day 15, the secondary response had peaked, though it was weaker.

This clonotype appeared a few times. The target antigen is unknown. Per germline, CDR1 SGHRS and CDR2 YFSETQ. The V end was cut by 4 bases, the J end by 3 bases, with 14 bases between. The CDR3 length is 14 residues. The sequencing used PBMCs, collected on the day of the yellow fever booster vaccination. The genes are TRBV5-1 and TRBJ2-7; D is ambiguous. The source of this sequence is a man aged 25-45 years who received the YFV17D yellow fever vaccine. The CDR3 nucleotides are TGCGCCAGCAGCCTTGCTTCTTCGCGCTACGAGCAGTACTTC. Protein: CASSLASSRYEQYF.